This T cell receptor beta chain is drawn from a study of blood T cell repertoires in COVID-19. Repertoires were generated with immunoSEQ multiplex PCR, while TCRdb's copy carries only in-frame clones and drops some. The top ten hold around 4% of the sample, which has 100,000 to 150,000 clones, 81% seen once. The sequence was collected from a woman aged 50 to 65 with acute or convalescent COVID-19. Sequencing input: peripheral blood.

The CDR3 is CASSQDRRDRNNSPLHF. The CDR3 region has the DNA TGTGCCAGCAGCCAAGATCGTCGGGACAGAAATAATTCACCCCTCCACTTT. The genes are TRBV3-1 (or the pseudogene TRBV3-2) and TRBJ1-6; TRBD1 aligns across 7 bases. V lost 0 bases, J lost 5 bases, and 7 bases stayed unmatched. Per germline, CDR1 LGHDT and CDR2 YNNKEL (reference sequence). This CDR3 comprises 17 residues.